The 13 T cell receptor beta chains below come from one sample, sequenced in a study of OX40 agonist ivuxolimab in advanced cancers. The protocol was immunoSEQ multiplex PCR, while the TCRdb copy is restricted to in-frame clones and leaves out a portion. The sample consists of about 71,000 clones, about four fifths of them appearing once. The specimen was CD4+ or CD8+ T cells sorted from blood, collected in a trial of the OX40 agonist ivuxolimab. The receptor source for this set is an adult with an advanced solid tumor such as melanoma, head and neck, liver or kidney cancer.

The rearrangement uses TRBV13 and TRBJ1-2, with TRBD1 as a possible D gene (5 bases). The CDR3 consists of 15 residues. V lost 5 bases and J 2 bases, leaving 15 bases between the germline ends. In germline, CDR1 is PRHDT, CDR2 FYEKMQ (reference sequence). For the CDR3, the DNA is TGTGCCAGCAGCATTGGGGCCTCAGGCAACTATGGCTACACCTTC. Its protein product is CASSIGASGNYGYTF.

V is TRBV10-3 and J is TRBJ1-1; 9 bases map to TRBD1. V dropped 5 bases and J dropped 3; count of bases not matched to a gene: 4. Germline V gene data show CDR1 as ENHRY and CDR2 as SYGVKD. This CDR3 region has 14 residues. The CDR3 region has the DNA TGTGCCATCAGTCTACAGGGGGCAGACACTGAAGCTTTCTTT. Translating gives CAISLQGADTEAFF.

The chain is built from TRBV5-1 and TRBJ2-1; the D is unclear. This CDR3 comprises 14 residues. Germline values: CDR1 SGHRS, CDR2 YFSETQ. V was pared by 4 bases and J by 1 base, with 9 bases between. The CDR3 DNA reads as TGCGCCAGCAGCCAACCGATATCCTACAATGAGCAGTTCTTC. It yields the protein CASSQPISYNEQFF.

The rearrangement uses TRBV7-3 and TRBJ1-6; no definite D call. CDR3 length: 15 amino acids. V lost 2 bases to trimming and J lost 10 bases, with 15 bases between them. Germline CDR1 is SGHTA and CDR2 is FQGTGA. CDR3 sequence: CASSLVHTGGSPLHF. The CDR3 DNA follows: TGTGCCAGCAGCTTAGTGCATACTGGCGGATCACCCCTCCACTTT.

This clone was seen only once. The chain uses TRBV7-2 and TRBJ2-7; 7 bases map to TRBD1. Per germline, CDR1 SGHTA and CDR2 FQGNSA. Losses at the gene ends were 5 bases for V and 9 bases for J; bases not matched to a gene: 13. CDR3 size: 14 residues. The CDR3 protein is CASSQSSTGTRQYF. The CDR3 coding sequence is TGTGCCAGCAGCCAATCGTCGACAGGGACGAGGCAGTACTTC.

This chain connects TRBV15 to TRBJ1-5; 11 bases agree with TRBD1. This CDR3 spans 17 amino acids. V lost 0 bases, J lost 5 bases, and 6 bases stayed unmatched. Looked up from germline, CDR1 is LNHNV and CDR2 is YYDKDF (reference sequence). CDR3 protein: CATSRDQWTGGDQPQHF. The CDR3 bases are TGTGCCACCAGCAGAGATCAATGGACAGGGGGCGATCAGCCCCAGCATTTT.

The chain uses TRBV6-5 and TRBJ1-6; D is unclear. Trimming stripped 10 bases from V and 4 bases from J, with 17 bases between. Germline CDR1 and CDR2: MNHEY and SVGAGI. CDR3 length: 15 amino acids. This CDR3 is CATRQGLSYNSPLHF. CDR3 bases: TGTGCCACCCGACAAGGGCTATCTTATAATTCACCCCTCCACTTT.

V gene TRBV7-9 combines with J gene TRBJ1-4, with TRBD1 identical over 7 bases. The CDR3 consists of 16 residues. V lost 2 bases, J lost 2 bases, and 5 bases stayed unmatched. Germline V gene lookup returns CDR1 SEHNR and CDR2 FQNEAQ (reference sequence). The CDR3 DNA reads TGTGCCAGCAGCTTACTTAAGACAGGGACTAATGAAAAACTGTTTTTT. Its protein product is CASSLLKTGTNEKLFF.

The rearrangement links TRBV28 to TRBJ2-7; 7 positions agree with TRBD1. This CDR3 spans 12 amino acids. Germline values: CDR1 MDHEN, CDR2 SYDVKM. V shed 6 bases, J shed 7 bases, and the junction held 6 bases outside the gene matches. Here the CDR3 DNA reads TGTGCCAGCAGGACAGGGTCTTTGGAGCAGTACTTC. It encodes CASRTGSLEQYF.

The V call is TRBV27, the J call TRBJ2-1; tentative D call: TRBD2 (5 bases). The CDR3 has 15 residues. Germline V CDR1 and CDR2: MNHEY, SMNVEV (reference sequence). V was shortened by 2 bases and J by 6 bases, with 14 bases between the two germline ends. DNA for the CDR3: TGTGCCAGCAGTTTAGAAGTAAGTGGAGGCAATGAGCAGTTCTTC. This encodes CASSLEVSGGNEQFF.

CDR3 bases: TGTGCCAGCAGTACACTAGCGGGGGAGAGCACAGATACGCAGTATTTT. This sequence encodes CASSTLAGESTDTQYF. This chain uses TRBV28 with TRBJ2-3, with TRBD2 identical over 11 bases. The CDR3 has 16 amino acids. Germline CDR1 MDHEN, CDR2 SYDVKM. Trimming at V came to 5 bases and at J to 0 bases, leaving 4 bases not matched to a gene.

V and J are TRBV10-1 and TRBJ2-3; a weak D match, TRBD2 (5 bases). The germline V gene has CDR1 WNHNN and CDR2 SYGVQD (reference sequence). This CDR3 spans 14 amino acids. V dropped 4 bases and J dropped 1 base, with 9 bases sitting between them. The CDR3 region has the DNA TGCGCCAGCAGTGTAAGCGGTGGCACAGATACGCAGTATTTT. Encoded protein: CASSVSGGTDTQYF.

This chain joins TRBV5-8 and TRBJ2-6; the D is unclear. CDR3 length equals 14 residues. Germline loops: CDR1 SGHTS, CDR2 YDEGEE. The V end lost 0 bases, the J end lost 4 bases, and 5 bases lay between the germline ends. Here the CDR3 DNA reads TGTGCCAGCAGCTTGGGGCTGGGGGCCAACGTCCTGACTTTC. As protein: CASSLGLGANVLTF.